These 32 T cell receptor beta chains originate from one sample sequenced in a study of blood T cell repertoires in COVID-19. Assay: immunoSEQ multiplex PCR; the TCRdb copy retains only in-frame clones and omits some. The table records under 300,000 clones, 70% to 90% of them present only once. Sequenced input: PBMCs or T cells enriched from blood (not recorded which). Source of these receptors: a woman aged 45-60 years who had recovered from COVID-19.

The chain has TRBV25-1 and TRBJ1-1; D uncertain. Germline CDR1 MGHDK, CDR2 SYGVNS. V was clipped by 1 base and J by 6 bases, with 15 bases between them. This CDR3 has 15 residues. CDR3 sequence reads: CASSEFRGSIAEAFF. DNA of the CDR3: TGTGCCAGCAGTGAATTTAGAGGGTCCATCGCTGAAGCTTTCTTT. Together with reference TRBV25-1 and TRBJ1-1, the CDR3 gives the full variable domain: EADIYQTPRYLVIGTGKKITLECSQTMGHDKMYWYQQDPGMELHLIHYSYGVNSTEKGDLSSESTVSRIRTEHFPLTLESARPSHTSQYLCASSEFRGSIAEAFFGQGTRLTVV.

The chain joins TRBV2 to TRBJ2-1, with D unclear. CDR3 length: 11 residues. Deletions cut 6 bases from V and 12 bases from J, with 12 bases between. CDR1 SNHLY and CDR2 FYNNEI come from the germline V gene. The CDR3 reads CASSVKLGQFF. Here the CDR3 DNA reads TGTGCCAGCAGCGTTAAACTTGGGCAGTTCTTC.

CDR3 bases: TGTGCCAGCAGCCTTGCCTCAGGGTTTGAGCAGTTCTTC. Amino acids: CASSLASGFEQFF. This chain joins TRBV5-8 and TRBJ2-1; TRBD1 is a possible D gene (5 bases). Germline loops: CDR1 SGHTS, CDR2 YDEGEE. V lost 4 bases and J lost 9, with 14 bases in between. The CDR3 has 13 amino acids.

The count of this clone is one. V usage is TRBV7-9 and J usage is TRBJ2-3, with TRBD2 identical over 10 bases. The J segment lost 4 bases and the V segment lost 3 bases, leaving 7 bases of the junction unmatched. The CDR3 extends over 16 amino acids. Germline V lookup: CDR1 SEHNR, CDR2 FQNEAQ (reference sequence). The CDR3 DNA reads as TGTGCCAGCAGCTTGCTAGCGGGAGAAGTTGCAGATACGCAGTATTTT. Amino acids: CASSLLAGEVADTQYF.

The CDR3 here is CASSPNGVAEETQYF. CDR3 DNA: TGCGCCAGCAGCCCTAATGGGGTAGCGGAAGAGACCCAGTACTTC. This chain links TRBV4-1 with TRBJ2-5; tentatively, D is TRBD2 (6 bases). The CDR3 length is 15 residues. The V gene's germline CDR1 is MGHRA and CDR2 YSYEKL. Trimming cost V 4 bases and J 3 bases, with 15 bases left between them.

The chain uses TRBV28 and TRBJ1-4; D remains ambiguous. Trimming took off 3 bases at V and 8 bases at J, with 22 bases between the two ends. The CDR3 is 17 residues long. In germline, CDR1 is MDHEN, CDR2 SYDVKM. This CDR3 is CASSFQRQFGSREKLFF. The CDR3 DNA is TGTGCCAGCAGTTTCCAGCGCCAGTTCGGTAGTCGAGAAAAACTGTTTTTT.

Written as DNA, the CDR3 is TGTGCCAGCAGTGGAAAGACTAGCTGGGGCACAGATACGCAGTATTTT. Protein sequence: CASSGKTSWGTDTQYF. The V gene is TRBV2, the J gene TRBJ2-3, with TRBD2 matching 7 bases. Germline V lookup: CDR1 SNHLY, CDR2 FYNNEI. The CDR3 totals 16 residues. After removal of 4 bases from V and 1 base from J, the junction contained 8 bases not matched to a gene.

This clone occurred a few times. This chain connects TRBV20-1 to TRBJ2-3, with 12 bases that match TRBD2. The CDR3 extends over 15 amino acids. V lost 3 bases and J lost 5; bases outside the gene matches: 6. The germline V gene encodes CDR1 DFQATT and CDR2 SNEGSKA (reference sequence). As DNA, the CDR3 is TGCAGTGCTAGTCCGACTAGCGGGAGAGGAGATACGCAGTATTTT. Translated, it gives CSASPTSGRGDTQYF.

Concerning this clone: In the same sample, other DNA sequences code for this CDR3. The rearrangement links TRBV5-1 to TRBJ2-1; 9 bases agree with TRBD2. The CDR3 length is 14 residues. V lost 2 bases to trimming and J lost 5 bases; unmatched junction nucleotides: 2. CDR1 is SGHRS and CDR2 is YFSETQ in the germline V gene. The DNA of the CDR3 is TGCGCCAGCAGCTTCTTAGCGGGAGACAATGAGCAGTTCTTC. It yields the protein CASSFLAGDNEQFF.

The table lists this clone with a few counts. The genes are TRBV15 and TRBJ2-5, with 8 bases aligning to TRBD2. The V segment lost 0 bases and the J segment 4 bases; nucleotides outside the gene matches: 7. The germline gives CDR1 LNHNV, CDR2 YYDKDF (reference sequence). The CDR3 is made up of 16 amino acids. CDR3 sequence: CATSRDLAGGGETQYF. DNA for the CDR3: TGTGCCACCAGCAGAGATCTAGCGGGCGGTGGAGAGACCCAGTACTTC.

This clone was found many times. This chain links TRBV28 with TRBJ2-7, with TRBD2 as a possible D gene (6 bases). V lost 3 bases and J 2 bases, leaving 8 bases between the germline ends. The germline V gene has CDR1 MDHEN and CDR2 SYDVKM. The CDR3 runs to 13 residues. CDR3 DNA: TGTGCCAGCAGTTTCGGGGAGGCCTACGAGCAGTACTTC. Its protein product is CASSFGEAYEQYF.

This chain joins TRBV28 and TRBJ2-7, with 9 bases lining up with TRBD2. Germline values: CDR1 MDHEN, CDR2 SYDVKM. This CDR3 is built from 15 residues. J gave up 2 bases and V 5 bases, and 7 bases lay outside the gene matches. In nucleotides, the CDR3 is TGTGCCAGCAGTCCGCGGGGGGGGACGACCTACGAGCAGTACTTC. Translating gives CASSPRGGTTYEQYF. The full variable domain, completed using reference TRBV28 and TRBJ2-7, is DVKVTQSSRYLVKRTGEKVFLECVQDMDHENMFWYRQDPGLGLRLIYFSYDVKMKEKGDIPEGYSVSREKKERFSLILESASTNQTSMYLCASSPRGGTTYEQYFGPGTRLTVT.

The chain combines TRBV28 with TRBJ2-3; TRBD2 is a possible D gene (6 bases). V was trimmed by 1 base and J by 0 bases, leaving 11 bases between them. Germline V gene lookup returns CDR1 MDHEN and CDR2 SYDVKM. The CDR3 covers 16 residues. CDR3 amino acids: CASSLLVAVSTDTQYF. The CDR3 DNA is TGTGCCAGCAGTTTATTGGTAGCGGTGAGCACAGATACGCAGTATTTT.

The chain carries TRBV5-1 and TRBJ2-7; the match to TRBD2 covers 7 bases. With V trimmed by 1 base and J by 2 bases, 6 bases remained unmatched. Germline V CDR1 and CDR2: SGHRS, YFSETQ. The CDR3 length is 15 residues. CDR3 sequence: CASSLFSAGAYEQYF. CDR3 DNA sequence: TGCGCCAGCAGCTTGTTTTCGGCGGGAGCCTACGAGCAGTACTTC. The variable domain in full, completed from reference TRBV5-1 and TRBJ2-7, reads KAGVTQTPRYLIKTRGQQVTLSCSPISGHRSVSWYQQTPGQGLQFLFEYFSETQRNKGNFPGRFSGRQFSNSRSEMNVSTLELGDSALYLCASSLFSAGAYEQYFGPGTRLTVT.

The V call is TRBV27, the J call TRBJ1-6; 9 bases are a match to TRBD1. Germline V gene data show CDR1 as MNHEY and CDR2 as SMNVEV (reference sequence). This CDR3 spans 16 amino acids. Germline trimming cut 6 bases from V and 8 bases from J; bases unmatched to any gene: 11. The CDR3 protein is CASRHQTGQGDSPLHF. As DNA, the CDR3 is TGTGCCAGCAGGCATCAAACGGGACAGGGCGATTCACCCCTCCACTTT.

This clone was seen just once. This rearrangement joins TRBV19 to TRBJ1-5, with D possibly TRBD1 on 5 matching bases. Deletions cut 1 base from V and 6 bases from J, with 16 bases between. The V gene's germline CDR1 is LNHDA and CDR2 SQIVND (reference sequence). There are 16 residues in the CDR3. The CDR3 DNA sequence: TGTGCCAGTAGTATAGGCCAGGGTATCGTCAGTCAGCCCCAGCATTTT. Its protein product is CASSIGQGIVSQPQHF.

This chain uses TRBV2 with TRBJ1-2; maybe TRBD1 (5 bases). V was clipped by 2 bases and J by 0 bases, with 13 bases between them. Germline V gene data show CDR1 as SNHLY and CDR2 as FYNNEI. This CDR3 region has 16 residues. The CDR3 DNA reads as TGTGCCAGCAGTGAACTCAGGACACCCACTAACTATGGCTACACCTTC. As protein: CASSELRTPTNYGYTF.

The rearrangement uses TRBV5-1 and TRBJ2-7; 7 bases map to TRBD1. Trimming took 2 bases from V and 5 from J; bases not matched to a gene: 10. The CDR3 spans 15 residues. From germline, CDR1 is SGHRS and CDR2 YFSETQ. CDR3 DNA sequence: TGCGCCAGCAGCTTAAGAGACAGGGCAGCAGACGAGCAGTACTTC. Protein product: CASSLRDRAADEQYF.

This chain joins TRBV29-1 and TRBJ2-3, with D unresolved. The V gene's germline CDR1 is SQVTM and CDR2 ANQGSEA. The CDR3 has 11 residues. Trimming pared 5 bases from V and 6 bases from J, leaving 9 bases between. This CDR3 is CSVIPRDTQYF. CDR3 DNA: TGCAGCGTTATCCCCCGGGATACGCAGTATTTT.

The chain recombines TRBV28 with TRBJ1-2, with TRBD1 matching 7 bases. The germline V gene has CDR1 MDHEN and CDR2 SYDVKM. The CDR3 loop spans 12 amino acids. J was trimmed by 9 bases and V by 6 bases; bases with no gene match: 7. CDR3 loop: CASRGPGQSYTF. The CDR3 DNA sequence: TGTGCCAGCAGAGGACCGGGACAGAGCTACACCTTC.

This rearrangement joins TRBV30 to TRBJ1-2; TRBD1 matches at 8 bases. Germline V gene data show CDR1 as GTSNPN and CDR2 as SVGIG (reference sequence). The V segment lost 8 bases and the J segment 5 bases; nucleotides outside the gene matches: 7. The CDR3 has 12 residues. The CDR3 loop is CAAPTGAYGYTF. CDR3 nucleotide sequence: TGTGCCGCACCGACAGGGGCTTATGGCTACACCTTC.

The gene calls are TRBV3-1 (or the pseudogene TRBV3-2) and TRBJ1-1, with D unresolved. The CDR3 sequence is 13 residues long. The ends were cut back, 4 bases at V and 4 bases at J, with 10 bases in the middle. Germline V CDR1 and CDR2: LGHDT, YNNKEL (reference sequence). In DNA form, the CDR3 reads TGTGCCAGCAGCCTAGCGTGGGGCACTGAAGCTTTCTTT. Its protein product is CASSLAWGTEAFF.

The V and J genes are TRBV4-1 and TRBJ1-2, with D possibly TRBD1 on 6 matching bases. The CDR3 covers 13 residues. CDR1 is MGHRA and CDR2 is YSYEKL in the germline V gene. Trimming removed 0 bases from V and 7 bases from J, with 9 bases in between. CDR3 residues: CASSQDRGSGYTF. The CDR3 DNA reads as TGCGCCAGCAGCCAAGACAGGGGTAGTGGCTACACCTTC.

The genes are TRBV14 and TRBJ2-1; 11 bases are a match to TRBD2. Per germline, CDR1 SGHDN and CDR2 FVKESK. With V trimmed by 2 bases and J by 4 bases, 4 bases remained unmatched. This CDR3 spans 16 amino acids. This chain's CDR3 is CASSQQGLAAYNEQFF. CDR3 in DNA: TGTGCCAGCAGCCAACAGGGACTAGCGGCTTACAATGAGCAGTTCTTC.

The chain employs TRBV5-1 and TRBJ2-5; D unclear. Germline CDR1 and CDR2: SGHRS and YFSETQ. V lost 4 bases and J 2 bases, leaving 3 bases between the germline ends. The CDR3 consists of 11 residues. The CDR3: CASSTQETQYF. CDR3 sequence (DNA): TGCGCCAGCAGCACACAAGAGACCCAGTACTTC.

The chain combines TRBV19 with TRBJ1-1; maybe TRBD1 (5 bases). Per the germline V gene, CDR1 is LNHDA and CDR2 is SQIVND (reference sequence). The germline V and J ends were trimmed by 5 bases and 2 bases, with 21 bases remaining between them. CDR3 size: 17 residues. As DNA, the CDR3 is TGTGCCAGTAGTTTCGGACGGCTGGGGGGGGGAAACACTGAAGCTTTCTTT. Amino acids: CASSFGRLGGGNTEAFF.

The gene calls are TRBV12-3 or TRBV12-4 and TRBJ2-7; tentatively, D is TRBD2 (6 bases). This CDR3 contains 13 residues. V lost 3 bases to trimming and J lost 3 bases, with 9 bases between them. CDR3 protein: CASSLGLFYEQYF. The CDR3 nucleotides are TGTGCCAGCAGTTTGGGACTGTTCTACGAGCAGTACTTC.

The chain uses TRBV6-2 or TRBV6-3 and TRBJ2-1; 14 nucleotides agree with TRBD2. J lost 5 bases, V lost 2 bases, and 8 bases had no gene match. The CDR3 sequence is 18 residues long. Germline V gene data show CDR1 as MNHEY and CDR2 as SVGEGT. Written as DNA, the CDR3 is TGTGCCAGCAGTTACGACCTACGGACTAGCGGGAGGAACAATGAGCAGTTCTTC. Its protein is CASSYDLRTSGRNNEQFF.

The chain carries TRBV2 and TRBJ2-3, with D uncertain. CDR1 SNHLY and CDR2 FYNNEI come from the germline V gene. This CDR3 has 14 residues. The V end was cut by 3 bases, the J end by 0 bases, with 7 bases between. Here the CDR3 DNA reads TGTGCCAGCAGTGAGAACTTAAGCACAGATACGCAGTATTTT. It translates to CASSENLSTDTQYF.

The V gene is TRBV24-1, the J gene TRBJ2-1; tentative D call: TRBD2 (6 bases). This CDR3 has 15 residues. With 0 bases removed from V and 6 bases from J, the gap between germline ends came to 11 bases. The germline CDR1 and CDR2 sequences are KGHDR and SFDVKD. The CDR3, as DNA: TGTGCCACCAGTGATTTGCCGGGAGTAGGCAATGAGCAGTTCTTC. Translating it yields CATSDLPGVGNEQFF.

This rearrangement joins TRBV3-1 (or the pseudogene TRBV3-2) to TRBJ2-7, with D tentatively TRBD1 (5 bases). V gave up 4 bases and J gave up 3 bases, with 10 bases separating them. CDR1 and CDR2 (germline): LGHDT, YNNKEL (reference sequence). The CDR3 totals 13 residues. The CDR3 bases are TGTGCCAGCAGCCCCCAGGGAAACTACGAGCAGTACTTC. Translated: CASSPQGNYEQYF.

The rearrangement links TRBV16 to TRBJ1-4, with 7 bases lining up with TRBD1. This CDR3 comprises 15 residues. The ends lost 4 bases at V and 0 bases at J; junction bases unmatched: 2. From germline, CDR1 is KGHSY and CDR2 FQNENV. CDR3 amino acids: CASSPGTATNEKLFF. CDR3 nucleotides: TGTGCCAGCAGCCCAGGGACAGCAACTAATGAAAAACTGTTTTTT.